This T cell receptor beta chain was sequenced during a study of identical twins. One entry per CDR3 protein results from TCRdb running MiXCR on the 5' RACE reads. The sample has around 490,000 distinct CDR3 sequences, 12% to 15% seen once. Germline V gene data show CDR1 as SGHAT and CDR2 as FQNNGV. Trimming stripped 6 bases from V and 2 bases from J, with 18 bases between. This CDR3 has 16 amino acids. This sample was also put to use in a study of yellow fever vaccine responses in identical twins.

This sequence joins TRBV11-2 and TRBJ2-3, with D possibly being TRBD1 or TRBD2 (6 bases each). Sequencing was carried out using CD4+ T cells sorted from blood. The receptor was isolated from a woman younger than 30 in good health. The CDR3 DNA follows: TGTGCCAGCAGATCCAAGGGGGGACGGCACACAGATACGCAGTATTTT. Amino acids: CASRSKGGRHTDTQYF.